This T cell receptor beta chain is drawn from a study of blood T cell repertoires in COVID-19. Study as a whole: Specimens from acute and convalescent COVID-19 originated in the United States, Italy and Spain.

This clone was recorded only once. This CDR3 has 14 residues. V was shortened by 1 base and J by 8 bases, with 14 bases between the two germline ends. The V gene's germline CDR1 is LGHDT and CDR2 YNNKEL (reference sequence). Clones were sequenced by immunoSEQ multiplex PCR, and TCRdb holds only the in-frame ones, with some missing. This sample has about 70,000 clones, with around 77% found just once. This sequence joins TRBV3-1 (or the pseudogene TRBV3-2) and TRBJ1-1, with a possible D match to TRBD1 (5 bases). The source is a human donor in a cohort sampled during active COVID-19. The sequenced sample consisted of peripheral blood. The CDR3 is CASSQGQTPEEAFF. In DNA, the CDR3 is TGTGCCAGCAGCCAAGGACAGACACCTGAAGAAGCTTTCTTT.